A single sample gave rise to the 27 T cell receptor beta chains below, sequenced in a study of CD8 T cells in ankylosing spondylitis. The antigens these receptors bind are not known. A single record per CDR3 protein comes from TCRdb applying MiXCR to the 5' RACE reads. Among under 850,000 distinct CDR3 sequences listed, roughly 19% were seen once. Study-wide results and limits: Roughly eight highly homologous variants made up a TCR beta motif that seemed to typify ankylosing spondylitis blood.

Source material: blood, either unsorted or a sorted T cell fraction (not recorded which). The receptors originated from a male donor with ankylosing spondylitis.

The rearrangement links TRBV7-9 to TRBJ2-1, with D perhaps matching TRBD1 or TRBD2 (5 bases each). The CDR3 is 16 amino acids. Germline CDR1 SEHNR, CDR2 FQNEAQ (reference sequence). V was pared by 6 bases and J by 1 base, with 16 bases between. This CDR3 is CASRPAPGASYNEQFF. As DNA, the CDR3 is TGTGCCAGCAGACCAGCCCCCGGGGCATCCTACAATGAGCAGTTCTTC.

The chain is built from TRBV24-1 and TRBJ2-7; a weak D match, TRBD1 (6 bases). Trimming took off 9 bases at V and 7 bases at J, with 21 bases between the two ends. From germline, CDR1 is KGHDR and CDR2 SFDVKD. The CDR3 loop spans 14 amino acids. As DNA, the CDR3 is TGTGCCACCCCCCCTGACAGGCCCCCGGGGGAGCAGTACTTC. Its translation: CATPPDRPPGEQYF.

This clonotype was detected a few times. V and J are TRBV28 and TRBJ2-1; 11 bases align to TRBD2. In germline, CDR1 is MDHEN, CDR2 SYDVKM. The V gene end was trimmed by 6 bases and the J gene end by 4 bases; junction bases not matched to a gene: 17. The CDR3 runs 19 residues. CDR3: CASSNPLGTSGPGYNEQFF. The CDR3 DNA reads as TGTGCCAGCAGCAATCCCCTCGGGACTAGCGGTCCAGGATACAATGAGCAGTTCTTC.

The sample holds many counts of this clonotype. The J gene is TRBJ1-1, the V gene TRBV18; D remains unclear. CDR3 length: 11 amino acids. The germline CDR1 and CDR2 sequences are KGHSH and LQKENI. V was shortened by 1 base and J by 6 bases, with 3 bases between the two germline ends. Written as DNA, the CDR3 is TGTGCCAGCTCACCACTGGCTGAAGCTTTCTTT. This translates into CASSPLAEAFF. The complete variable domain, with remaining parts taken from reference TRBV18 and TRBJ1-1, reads NAGVMQNPRHLVRRRGQEARLRCSPMKGHSHVYWYRQLPEEGLKFMVYLQKENIIDESGMPKERFSAEFPKEGPSILRIQQVVRGDSAAYFCASSPLAEAFFGQGTRLTVV.

The CDR3 DNA reads as TGTGCCAGCTCCGGGGGGGGGACATCCGATCAGCCCCAGCATTTT. This sequence encodes CASSGGGTSDQPQHF. The genes are TRBV5-6 and TRBJ1-5, with D maybe TRBD1 (6 bases). Germline lookup yields CDR1 SGHDT and CDR2 YYEEEE. Trimming removed 7 bases from V and 5 bases from J, with 19 bases in between. The CDR3 spans 15 residues.

The CDR3 spells CASSPGSGNTIYF. CDR3 bases: TGCGCCAGCAGCCCAGGCTCTGGAAACACCATATATTTT. The chain joins TRBV5-1 to TRBJ1-3, with D uncertain. Trimming removed 4 bases from V and 0 bases from J, with 5 bases in between. The CDR3 length is 13 residues. Germline assignment: CDR1 SGHRS and CDR2 YFSETQ.

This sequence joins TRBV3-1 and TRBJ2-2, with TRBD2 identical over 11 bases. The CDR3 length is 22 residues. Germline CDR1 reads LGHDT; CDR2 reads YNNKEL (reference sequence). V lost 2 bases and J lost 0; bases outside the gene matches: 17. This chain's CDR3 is CASSQPLWLAGGKDSNTGELFF. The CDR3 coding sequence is TGTGCCAGCAGCCAACCCCTATGGCTAGCGGGAGGAAAAGACTCGAACACCGGGGAGCTGTTTTTT.

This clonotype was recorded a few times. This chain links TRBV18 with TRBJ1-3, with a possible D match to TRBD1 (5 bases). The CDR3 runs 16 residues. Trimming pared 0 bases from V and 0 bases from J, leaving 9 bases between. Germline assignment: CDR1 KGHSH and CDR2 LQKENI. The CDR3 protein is CASSPPTAPSGNTIYF. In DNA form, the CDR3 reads TGTGCCAGCTCACCACCGACAGCGCCCTCTGGAAACACCATATATTTT.

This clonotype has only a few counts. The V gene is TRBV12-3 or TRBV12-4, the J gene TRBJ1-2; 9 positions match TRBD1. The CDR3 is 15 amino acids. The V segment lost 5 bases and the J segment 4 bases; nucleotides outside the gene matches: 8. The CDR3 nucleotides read TGTGCCAGCAGTGGGACCGGGACAGGGTCCTATGGCTACACCTTC. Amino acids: CASSGTGTGSYGYTF.

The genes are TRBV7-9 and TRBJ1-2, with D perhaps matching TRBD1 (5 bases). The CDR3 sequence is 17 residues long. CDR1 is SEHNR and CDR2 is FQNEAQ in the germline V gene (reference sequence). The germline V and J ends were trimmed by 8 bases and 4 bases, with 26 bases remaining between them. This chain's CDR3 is CASGRLSGQGKGYGYTF. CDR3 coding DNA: TGTGCCAGCGGCAGGCTATCCGGTCAGGGAAAAGGCTATGGCTACACCTTC.

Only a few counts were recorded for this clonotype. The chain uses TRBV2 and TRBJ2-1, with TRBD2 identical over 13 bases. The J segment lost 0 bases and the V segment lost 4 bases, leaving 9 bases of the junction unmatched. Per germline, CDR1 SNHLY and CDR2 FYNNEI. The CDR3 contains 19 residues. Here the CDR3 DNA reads TGTGCCAGCAGTGGAACCGGGACTAGCGGGGCCAGCTCCTACAATGAGCAGTTCTTC. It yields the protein CASSGTGTSGASSYNEQFF. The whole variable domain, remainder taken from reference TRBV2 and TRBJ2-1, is EPEVTQTPSHQVTQMGQEVILRCVPISNHLYFYWYRQILGQKVEFLVSFYNNEISEKSEIFDDQFSVERPDGSNFTLKIRSTKLEDSAMYFCASSGTGTSGASSYNEQFFGPGTRLTVL.

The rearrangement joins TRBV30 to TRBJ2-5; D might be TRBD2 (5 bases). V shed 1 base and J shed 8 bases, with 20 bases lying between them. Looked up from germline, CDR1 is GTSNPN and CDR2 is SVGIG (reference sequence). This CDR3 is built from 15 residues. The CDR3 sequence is CAWSGSMGAQVTQYF. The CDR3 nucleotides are TGTGCCTGGAGTGGATCTATGGGAGCCCAAGTAACCCAGTACTTC.

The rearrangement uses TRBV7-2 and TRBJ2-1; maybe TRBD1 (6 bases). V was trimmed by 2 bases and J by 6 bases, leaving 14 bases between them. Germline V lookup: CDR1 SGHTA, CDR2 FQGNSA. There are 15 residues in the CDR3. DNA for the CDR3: TGTGCCAGCAGCTTATCGACAGGAATCCTCAATGAGCAGTTCTTC. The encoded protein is CASSLSTGILNEQFF.

The CDR3 region is CASSWAGGDNEQFF. The DNA for the CDR3 is TGTGCCAGCAGCTGGGCGGGGGGCGACAATGAGCAGTTCTTC. The rearrangement joins TRBV11-2 to TRBJ2-1; 8 nucleotides line up with TRBD2. CDR1 is SGHAT, CDR2 FQNNGV, per germline. V lost 4 bases and J lost 5; bases outside the gene matches: 4. CDR3 length equals 14 residues.

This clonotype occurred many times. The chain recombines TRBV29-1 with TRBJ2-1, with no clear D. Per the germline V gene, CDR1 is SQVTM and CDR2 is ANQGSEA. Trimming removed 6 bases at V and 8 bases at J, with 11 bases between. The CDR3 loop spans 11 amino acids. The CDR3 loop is CSVQNGDEQFF. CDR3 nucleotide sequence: TGCAGCGTCCAAAATGGCGATGAGCAGTTCTTC.

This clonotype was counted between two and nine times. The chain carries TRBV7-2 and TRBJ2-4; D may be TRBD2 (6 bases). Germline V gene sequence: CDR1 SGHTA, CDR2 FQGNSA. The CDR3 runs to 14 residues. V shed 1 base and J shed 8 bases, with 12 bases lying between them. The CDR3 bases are TGTGCCAGCAGCTTAGGACTAGTTGTAGACATTCAGTACTTC. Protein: CASSLGLVVDIQYF.

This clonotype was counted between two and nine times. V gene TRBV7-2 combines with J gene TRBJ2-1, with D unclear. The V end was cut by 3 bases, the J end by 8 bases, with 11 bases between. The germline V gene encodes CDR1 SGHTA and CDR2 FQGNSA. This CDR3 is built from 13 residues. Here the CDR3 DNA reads TGTGCCAGCAGCTTGCTAGTCGGACATGAGCAGTTCTTC. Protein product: CASSLLVGHEQFF.

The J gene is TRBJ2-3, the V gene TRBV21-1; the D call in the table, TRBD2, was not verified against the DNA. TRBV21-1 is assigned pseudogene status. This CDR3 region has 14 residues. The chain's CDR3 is CASTRRGVTDTQYF. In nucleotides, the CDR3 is TGTGCCAGCACTCGGCGGGGGGTAACAGATACGCAGTATTTT.

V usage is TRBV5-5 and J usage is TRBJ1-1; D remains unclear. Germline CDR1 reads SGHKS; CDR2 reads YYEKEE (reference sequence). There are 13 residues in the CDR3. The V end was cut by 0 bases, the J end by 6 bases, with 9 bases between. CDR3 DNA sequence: TGTGCCAGCAGCTTGGCCAGATTGGCTGAAGCTTTCTTT. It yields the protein CASSLARLAEAFF.

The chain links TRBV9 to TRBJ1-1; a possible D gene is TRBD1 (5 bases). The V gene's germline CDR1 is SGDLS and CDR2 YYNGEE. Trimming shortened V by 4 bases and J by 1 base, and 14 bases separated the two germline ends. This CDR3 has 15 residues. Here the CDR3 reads CASSHSPGTNTEAFF. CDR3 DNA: TGTGCCAGCAGCCATTCCCCAGGGACGAACACTGAAGCTTTCTTT.

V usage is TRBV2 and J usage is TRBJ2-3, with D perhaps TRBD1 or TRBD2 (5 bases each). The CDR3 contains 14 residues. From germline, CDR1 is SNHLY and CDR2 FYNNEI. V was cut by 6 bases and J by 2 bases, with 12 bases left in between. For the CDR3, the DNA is TGTGCCAGCAGACGGGACCGAAACACAGATACGCAGTATTTT. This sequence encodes CASRRDRNTDTQYF. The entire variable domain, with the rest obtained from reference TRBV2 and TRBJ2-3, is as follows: EPEVTQTPSHQVTQMGQEVILRCVPISNHLYFYWYRQILGQKVEFLVSFYNNEISEKSEIFDDQFSVERPDGSNFTLKIRSTKLEDSAMYFCASRRDRNTDTQYFGPGTRLTVL.

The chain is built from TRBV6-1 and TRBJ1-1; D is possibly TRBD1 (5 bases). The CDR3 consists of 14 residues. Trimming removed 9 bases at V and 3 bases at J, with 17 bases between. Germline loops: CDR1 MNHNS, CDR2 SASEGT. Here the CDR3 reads CASQTAGLDTEAFF. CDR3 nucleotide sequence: TGTGCCAGTCAAACGGCAGGGTTGGACACTGAAGCTTTCTTT.

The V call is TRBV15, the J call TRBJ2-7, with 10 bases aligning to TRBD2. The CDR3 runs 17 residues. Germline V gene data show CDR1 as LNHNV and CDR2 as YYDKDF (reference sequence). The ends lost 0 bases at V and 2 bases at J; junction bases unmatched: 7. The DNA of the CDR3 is TGTGCCACCAGCAGAGATTATGGGACTAGCGACCCCTACGAGCAGTACTTC. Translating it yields CATSRDYGTSDPYEQYF.

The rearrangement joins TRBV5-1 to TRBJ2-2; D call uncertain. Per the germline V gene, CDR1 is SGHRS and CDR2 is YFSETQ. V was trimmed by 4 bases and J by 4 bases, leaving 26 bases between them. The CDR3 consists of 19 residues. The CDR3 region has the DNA TGCGCCAGCAGCCTATCCGGACCGGATTCTGCGGTGACCACCGGGGAGCTGTTTTTT. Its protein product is CASSLSGPDSAVTTGELFF.

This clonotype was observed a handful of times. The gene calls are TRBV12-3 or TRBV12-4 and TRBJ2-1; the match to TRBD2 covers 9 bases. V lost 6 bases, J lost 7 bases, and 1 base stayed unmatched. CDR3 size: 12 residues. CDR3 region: CASRSGRNEQFF. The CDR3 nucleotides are TGTGCCAGCAGGAGCGGGAGGAATGAGCAGTTCTTC.

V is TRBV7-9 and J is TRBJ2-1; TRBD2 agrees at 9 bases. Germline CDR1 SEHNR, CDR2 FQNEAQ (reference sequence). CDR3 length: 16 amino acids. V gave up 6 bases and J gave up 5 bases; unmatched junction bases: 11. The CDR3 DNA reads TGTGCCAGCAGGCCTAAGGGCCTAGCGGGAAACAATGAGCAGTTCTTC. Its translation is CASRPKGLAGNNEQFF.

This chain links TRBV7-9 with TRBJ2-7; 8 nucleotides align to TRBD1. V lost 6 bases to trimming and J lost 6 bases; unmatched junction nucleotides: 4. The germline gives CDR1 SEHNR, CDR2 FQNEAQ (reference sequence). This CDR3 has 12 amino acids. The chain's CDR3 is CASRTDRVEQYF. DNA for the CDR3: TGTGCCAGCAGGACGGACAGGGTCGAGCAGTACTTC.